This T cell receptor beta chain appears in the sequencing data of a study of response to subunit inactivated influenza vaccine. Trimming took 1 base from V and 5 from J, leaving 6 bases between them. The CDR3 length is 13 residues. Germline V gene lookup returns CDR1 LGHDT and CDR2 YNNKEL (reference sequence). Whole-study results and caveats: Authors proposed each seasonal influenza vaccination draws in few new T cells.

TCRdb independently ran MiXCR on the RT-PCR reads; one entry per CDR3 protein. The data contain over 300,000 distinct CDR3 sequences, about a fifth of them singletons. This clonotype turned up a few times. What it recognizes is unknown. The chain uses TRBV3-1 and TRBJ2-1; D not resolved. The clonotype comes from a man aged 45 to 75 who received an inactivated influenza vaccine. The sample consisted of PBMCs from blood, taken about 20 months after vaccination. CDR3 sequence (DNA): TGTGCCAGCAGCCAAGGTCTGAACAATGAGCAGTTCTTC. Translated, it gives CASSQGLNNEQFF.